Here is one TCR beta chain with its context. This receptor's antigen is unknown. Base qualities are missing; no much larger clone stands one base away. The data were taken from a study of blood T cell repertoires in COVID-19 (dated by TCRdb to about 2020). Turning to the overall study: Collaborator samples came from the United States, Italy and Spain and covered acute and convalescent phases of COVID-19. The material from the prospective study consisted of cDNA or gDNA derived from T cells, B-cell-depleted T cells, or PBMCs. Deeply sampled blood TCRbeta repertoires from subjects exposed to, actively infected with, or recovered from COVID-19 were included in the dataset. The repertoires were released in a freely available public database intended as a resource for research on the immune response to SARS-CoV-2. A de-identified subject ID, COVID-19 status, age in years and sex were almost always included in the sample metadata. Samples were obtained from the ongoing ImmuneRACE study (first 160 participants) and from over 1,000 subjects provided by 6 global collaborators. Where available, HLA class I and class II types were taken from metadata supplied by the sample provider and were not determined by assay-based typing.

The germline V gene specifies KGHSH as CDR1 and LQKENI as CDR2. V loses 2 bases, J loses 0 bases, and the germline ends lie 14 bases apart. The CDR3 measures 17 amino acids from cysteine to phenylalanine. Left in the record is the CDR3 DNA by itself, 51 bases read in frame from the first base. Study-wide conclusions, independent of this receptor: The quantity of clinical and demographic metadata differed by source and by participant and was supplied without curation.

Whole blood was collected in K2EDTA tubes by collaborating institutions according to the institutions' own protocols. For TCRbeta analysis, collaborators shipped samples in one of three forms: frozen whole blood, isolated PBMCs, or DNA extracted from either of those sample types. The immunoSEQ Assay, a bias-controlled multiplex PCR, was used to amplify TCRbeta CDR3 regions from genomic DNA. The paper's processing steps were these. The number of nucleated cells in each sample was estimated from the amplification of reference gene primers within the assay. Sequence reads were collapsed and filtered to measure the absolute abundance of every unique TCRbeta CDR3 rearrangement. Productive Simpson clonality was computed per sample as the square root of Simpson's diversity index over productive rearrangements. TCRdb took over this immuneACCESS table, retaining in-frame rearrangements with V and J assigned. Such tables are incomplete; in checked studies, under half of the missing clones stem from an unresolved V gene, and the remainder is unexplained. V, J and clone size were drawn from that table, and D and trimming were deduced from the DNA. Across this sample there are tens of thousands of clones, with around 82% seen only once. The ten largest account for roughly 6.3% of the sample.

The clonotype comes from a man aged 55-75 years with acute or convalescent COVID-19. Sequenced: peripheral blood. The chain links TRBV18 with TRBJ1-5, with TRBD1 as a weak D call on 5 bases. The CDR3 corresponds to CASSPGQGGFSNQPQHF. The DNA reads TGTGCCAGCTCACCAGGGCAGGGAGGTTTTAGCAATCAGCCCCAGCATTTT.